This TCR beta chain was retrieved from a study of blood T cell repertoires in COVID-19. Study-wide background: Acute and convalescent COVID-19 samples came from the United States, Italy and Spain.

Those enrolled in Seattle joined during active infection and were followed longitudinally afterward. Source study methods: Amplifying reference gene primers gave estimates of nucleated cell counts. The method was immunoSEQ multiplex PCR; TCRdb's version includes in-frame clones alone and lacks a portion of them. For V, J and clone size, that table is used; D and trimming come from the DNA. Among about 150,000 clones listed, about 88% were seen once. There are 13 residues in the CDR3. V lost 2 bases and J 4 bases, leaving 9 bases between the germline ends. Germline V gene sequence: CDR1 SGHRS, CDR2 YFSETQ.

The sequencing input was peripheral blood. The sequence derives from an older woman with COVID-19, enrolled during active disease. The genes are TRBV5-1 and TRBJ2-5; maybe TRBD2 (6 bases). The CDR3: CASSFSAGETQYF. The CDR3 DNA is TGCGCCAGCAGCTTTTCAGCGGGAGAGACCCAGTACTTC.